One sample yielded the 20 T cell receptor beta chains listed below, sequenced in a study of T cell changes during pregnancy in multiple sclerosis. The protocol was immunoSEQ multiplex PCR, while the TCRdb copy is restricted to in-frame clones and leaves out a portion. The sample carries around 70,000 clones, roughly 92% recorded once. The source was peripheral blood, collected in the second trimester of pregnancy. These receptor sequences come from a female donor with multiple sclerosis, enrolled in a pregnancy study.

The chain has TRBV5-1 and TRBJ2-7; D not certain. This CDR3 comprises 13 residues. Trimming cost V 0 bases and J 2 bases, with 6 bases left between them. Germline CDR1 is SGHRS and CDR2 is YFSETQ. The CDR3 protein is CASSLDTAYEQYF. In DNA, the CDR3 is TGCGCCAGCAGCTTGGATACAGCCTACGAGCAGTACTTC.

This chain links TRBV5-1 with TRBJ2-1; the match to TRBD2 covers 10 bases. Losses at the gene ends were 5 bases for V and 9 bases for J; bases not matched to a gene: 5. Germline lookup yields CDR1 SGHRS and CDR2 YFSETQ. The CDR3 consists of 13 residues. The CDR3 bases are TGCGCCAGCAGACTAGCGGGACCGGGTGAGCAGTTCTTC. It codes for CASRLAGPGEQFF.

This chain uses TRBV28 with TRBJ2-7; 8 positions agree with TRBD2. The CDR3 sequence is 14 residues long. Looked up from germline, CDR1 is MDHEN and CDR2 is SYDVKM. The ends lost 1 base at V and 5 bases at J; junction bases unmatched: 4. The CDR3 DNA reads TGTGCCAGCAGTTTATCGGGACTAGATAACGAGCAGTACTTC. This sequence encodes CASSLSGLDNEQYF.

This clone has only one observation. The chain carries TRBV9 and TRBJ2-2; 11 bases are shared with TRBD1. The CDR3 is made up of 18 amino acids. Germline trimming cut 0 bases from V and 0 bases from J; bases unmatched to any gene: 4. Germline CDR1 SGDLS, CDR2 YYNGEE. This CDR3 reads CASSVGQGQGANTGELFF. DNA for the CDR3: TGTGCCAGCAGCGTAGGCCAGGGACAGGGGGCGAACACCGGGGAGCTGTTTTTT.

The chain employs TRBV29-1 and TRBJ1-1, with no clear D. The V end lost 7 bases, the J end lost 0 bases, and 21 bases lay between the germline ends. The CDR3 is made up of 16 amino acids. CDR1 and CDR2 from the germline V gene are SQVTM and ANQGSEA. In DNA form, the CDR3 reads TGCAGCGCCCAAAGGTTCTCTGGGCAGCTGAACACTGAAGCTTTCTTT. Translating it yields CSAQRFSGQLNTEAFF.

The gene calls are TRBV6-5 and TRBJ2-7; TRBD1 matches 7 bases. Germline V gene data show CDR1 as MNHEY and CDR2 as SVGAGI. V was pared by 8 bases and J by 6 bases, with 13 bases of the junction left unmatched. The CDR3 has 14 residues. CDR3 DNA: TGTGCCAGCGAGGGCCGGGACAGAGGGAGCGAGCAGTACTTC. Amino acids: CASEGRDRGSEQYF.

CDR3 region: CASSLGGRAHTGELFF. The CDR3 nucleotides read TGTGCCAGCAGCTTAGGGGGCCGGGCTCACACCGGGGAGCTGTTTTTT. The chain recombines TRBV7-8 with TRBJ2-2, with TRBD1 as a possible D gene (5 bases). The CDR3 is made up of 16 amino acids. Germline CDR1 is SGHVS and CDR2 is FQNEAQ. Trimming cost V 1 base and J 3 bases, with 12 bases left between them.

In DNA form, the CDR3 reads TGCGCCAGCAGCCAAGGCAGCGGGATCGCCAATGAGCAGTTCTTC. The encoded protein is CASSQGSGIANEQFF. The chain uses TRBV4-1 and TRBJ2-1, with 7 bases identical to TRBD2. Germline-derived CDR1 and CDR2 are MGHRA and YSYEKL. J lost 6 bases, V lost 1 base, and 6 bases had no gene match. This CDR3 comprises 15 residues.

CDR3 amino acids: CASSLVGVGGFNQPQHF. The CDR3 bases are TGTGCCAGCAGCTTAGTAGGGGTAGGGGGATTCAATCAGCCCCAGCATTTT. The rearrangement links TRBV7-9 to TRBJ1-5; possibly TRBD1 for D (6 bases). Germline CDR1 is SEHNR and CDR2 is FQNEAQ (reference sequence). V lost 1 base, J lost 3 bases, and 16 bases lay in between. CDR3 length: 17 amino acids.

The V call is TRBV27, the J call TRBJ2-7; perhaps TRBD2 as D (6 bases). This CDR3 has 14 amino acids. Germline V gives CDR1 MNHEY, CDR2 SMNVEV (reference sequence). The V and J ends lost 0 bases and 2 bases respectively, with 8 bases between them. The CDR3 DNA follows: TGTGCCAGCAGTTTATCGGAGGGACCCTACGAGCAGTACTTC. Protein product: CASSLSEGPYEQYF.

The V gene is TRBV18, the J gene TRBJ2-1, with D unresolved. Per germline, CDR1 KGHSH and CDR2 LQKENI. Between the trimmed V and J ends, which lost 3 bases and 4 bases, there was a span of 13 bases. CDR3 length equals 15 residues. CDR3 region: CASSPATGRYNEQFF. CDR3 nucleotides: TGTGCCAGCTCACCCGCGACTGGAAGATACAATGAGCAGTTCTTC.

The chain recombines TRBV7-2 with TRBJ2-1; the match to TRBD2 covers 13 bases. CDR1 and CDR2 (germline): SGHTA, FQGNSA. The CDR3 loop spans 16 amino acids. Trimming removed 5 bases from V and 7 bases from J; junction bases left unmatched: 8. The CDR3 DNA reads TGTGCCAGCAGCGTAATGACTAGCGGGGGGTGGAATGAGCAGTTCTTC. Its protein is CASSVMTSGGWNEQFF.

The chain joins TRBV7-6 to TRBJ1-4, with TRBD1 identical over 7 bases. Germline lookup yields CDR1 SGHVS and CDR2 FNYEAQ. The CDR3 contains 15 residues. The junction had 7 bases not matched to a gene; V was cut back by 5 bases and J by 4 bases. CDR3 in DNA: TGTGCCAGCAGCCCCGGGACAGAACTTAATGAAAAACTGTTTTTT. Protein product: CASSPGTELNEKLFF.

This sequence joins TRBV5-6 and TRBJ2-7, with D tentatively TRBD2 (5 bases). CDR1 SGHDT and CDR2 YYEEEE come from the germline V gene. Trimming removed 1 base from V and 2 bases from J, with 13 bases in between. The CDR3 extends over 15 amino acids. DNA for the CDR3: TGTGCCAGCAGCTTGTACTGGGAGAGGCCCTACGAGCAGTACTTC. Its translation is CASSLYWERPYEQYF.

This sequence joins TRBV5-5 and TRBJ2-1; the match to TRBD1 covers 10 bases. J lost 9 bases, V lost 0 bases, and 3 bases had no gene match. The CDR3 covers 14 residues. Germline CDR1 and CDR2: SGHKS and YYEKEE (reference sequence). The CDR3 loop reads CASSLETGGFEQFF. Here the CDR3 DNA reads TGTGCCAGCAGCTTGGAGACAGGGGGCTTTGAGCAGTTCTTC.

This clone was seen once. The DNA for the CDR3 is TGTGCCAGCAGCCCCGCCGTAGCGGGGTACGGTGAAGCTTTCTTT. Amino acid sequence: CASSPAVAGYGEAFF. V is TRBV7-9 and J is TRBJ1-1; unclear D gene. CDR3 size: 15 residues. CDR1 and CDR2 from the germline V gene are SEHNR and FQNEAQ (reference sequence). The germline V and J ends were trimmed by 5 bases and 7 bases, with 20 bases remaining between them.

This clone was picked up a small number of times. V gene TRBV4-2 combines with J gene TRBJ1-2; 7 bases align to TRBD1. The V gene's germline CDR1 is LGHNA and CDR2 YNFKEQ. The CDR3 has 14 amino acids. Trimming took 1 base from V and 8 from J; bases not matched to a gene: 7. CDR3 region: CASSQAGQSGGYTF. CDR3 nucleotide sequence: TGTGCCAGCAGCCAAGCGGGACAGTCGGGAGGCTACACCTTC.

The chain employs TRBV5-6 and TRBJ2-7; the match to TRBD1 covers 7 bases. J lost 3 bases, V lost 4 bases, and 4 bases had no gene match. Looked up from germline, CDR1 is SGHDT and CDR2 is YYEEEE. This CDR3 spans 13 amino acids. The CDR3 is CASSMGQNYEQYF. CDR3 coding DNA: TGTGCCAGCAGCATGGGACAGAACTACGAGCAGTACTTC.

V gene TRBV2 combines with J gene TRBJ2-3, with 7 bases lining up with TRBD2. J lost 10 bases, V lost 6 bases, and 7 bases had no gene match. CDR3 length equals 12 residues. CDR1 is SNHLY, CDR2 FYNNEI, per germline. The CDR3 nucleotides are TGTGCCAGCAGGACCGAGCGGGGAGCGCAGTATTTT. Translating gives CASRTERGAQYF.

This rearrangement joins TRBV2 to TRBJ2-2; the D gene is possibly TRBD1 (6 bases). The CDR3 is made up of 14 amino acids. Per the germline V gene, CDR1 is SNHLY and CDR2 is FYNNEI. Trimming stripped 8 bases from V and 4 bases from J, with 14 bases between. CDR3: CASHRVGITGELFF. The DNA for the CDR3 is TGTGCCAGCCACAGGGTGGGGATCACCGGGGAGCTGTTTTTT.